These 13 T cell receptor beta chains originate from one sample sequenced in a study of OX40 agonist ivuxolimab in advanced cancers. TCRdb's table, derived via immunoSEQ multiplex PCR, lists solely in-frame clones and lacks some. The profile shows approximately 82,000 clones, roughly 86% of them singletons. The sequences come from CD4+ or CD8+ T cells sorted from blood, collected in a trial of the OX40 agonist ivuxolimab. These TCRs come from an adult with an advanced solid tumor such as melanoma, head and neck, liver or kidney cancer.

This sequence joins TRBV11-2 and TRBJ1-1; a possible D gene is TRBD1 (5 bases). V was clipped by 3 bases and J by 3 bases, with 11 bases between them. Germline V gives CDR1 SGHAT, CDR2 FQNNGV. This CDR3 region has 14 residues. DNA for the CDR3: TGTGCCAGCAGCTTTCAGGGTCTGGACACTGAAGCTTTCTTT. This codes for CASSFQGLDTEAFF.

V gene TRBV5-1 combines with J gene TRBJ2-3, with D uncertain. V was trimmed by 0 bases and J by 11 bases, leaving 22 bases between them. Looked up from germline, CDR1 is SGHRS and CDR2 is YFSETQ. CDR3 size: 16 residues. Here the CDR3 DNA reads TGCGCCAGCAGCTTGGAGATACTCCGCCCTACCTCCTTGCAGTATTTT. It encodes CASSLEILRPTSLQYF.

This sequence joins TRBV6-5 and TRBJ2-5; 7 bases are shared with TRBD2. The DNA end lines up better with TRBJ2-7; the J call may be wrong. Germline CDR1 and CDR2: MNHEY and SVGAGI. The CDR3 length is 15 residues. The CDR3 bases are TGTGCCAGCAGTTACAGGACTAGTACCCCCTACGAGCAGTACTTC. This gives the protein CASSYRTSTPYEQYF.

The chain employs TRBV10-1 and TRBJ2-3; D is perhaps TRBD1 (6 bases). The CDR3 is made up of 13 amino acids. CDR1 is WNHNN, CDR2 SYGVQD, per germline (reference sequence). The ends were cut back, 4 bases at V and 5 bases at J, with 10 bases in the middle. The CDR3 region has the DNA TGCGCCAGCAGTGTCCAGGGGCAAGATACGCAGTATTTT. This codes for CASSVQGQDTQYF.

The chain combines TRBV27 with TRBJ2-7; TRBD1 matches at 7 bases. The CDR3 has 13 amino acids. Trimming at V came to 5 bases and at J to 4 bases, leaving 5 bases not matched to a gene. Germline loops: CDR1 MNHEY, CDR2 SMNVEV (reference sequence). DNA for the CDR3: TGTGCCAGCAGTCTGGGACAGCTTTACGAGCAGTACTTC. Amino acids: CASSLGQLYEQYF.

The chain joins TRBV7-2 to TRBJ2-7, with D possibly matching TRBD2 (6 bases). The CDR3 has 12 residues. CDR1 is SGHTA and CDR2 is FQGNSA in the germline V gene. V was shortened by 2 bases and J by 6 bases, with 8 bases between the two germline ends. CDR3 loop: CASSLKGGEQYF. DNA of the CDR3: TGTGCCAGCAGCTTAAAGGGAGGCGAGCAGTACTTC. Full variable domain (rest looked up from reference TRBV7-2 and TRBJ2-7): GAGVSQSPSNKVTEKGKDVELRCDPISGHTALYWYRQSLGQGLEFLIYFQGNSAPDKSGLPSDRFSAERTGGSVSTLTIQRTQQEDSAVYLCASSLKGGEQYFGPGTRLTVT.

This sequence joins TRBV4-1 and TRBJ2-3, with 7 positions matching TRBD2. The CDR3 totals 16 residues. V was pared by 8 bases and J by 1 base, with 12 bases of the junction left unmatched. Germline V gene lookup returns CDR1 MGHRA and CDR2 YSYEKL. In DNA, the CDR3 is TGCGCCAGCGGTAACCCGGCGGGAGTACGCACAGATACGCAGTATTTT. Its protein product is CASGNPAGVRTDTQYF.

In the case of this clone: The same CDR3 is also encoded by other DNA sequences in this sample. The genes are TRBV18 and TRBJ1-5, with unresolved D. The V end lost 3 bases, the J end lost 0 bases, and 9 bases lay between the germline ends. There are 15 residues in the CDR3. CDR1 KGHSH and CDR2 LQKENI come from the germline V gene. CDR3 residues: CASSPPGPSNQPQHF. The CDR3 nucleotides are TGTGCCAGCTCACCGCCTGGTCCTAGCAATCAGCCCCAGCATTTT. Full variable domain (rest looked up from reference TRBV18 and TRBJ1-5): NAGVMQNPRHLVRRRGQEARLRCSPMKGHSHVYWYRQLPEEGLKFMVYLQKENIIDESGMPKERFSAEFPKEGPSILRIQQVVRGDSAAYFCASSPPGPSNQPQHFGDGTRLSIL.

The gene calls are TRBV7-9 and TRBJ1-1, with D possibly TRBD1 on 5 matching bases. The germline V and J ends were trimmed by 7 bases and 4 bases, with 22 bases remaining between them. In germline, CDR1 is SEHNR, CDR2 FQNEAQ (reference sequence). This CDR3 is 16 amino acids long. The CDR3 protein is CASTNIAAGTGTEAFF. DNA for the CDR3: TGTGCCAGCACCAACATTGCAGCCGGGACGGGCACTGAAGCTTTCTTT.

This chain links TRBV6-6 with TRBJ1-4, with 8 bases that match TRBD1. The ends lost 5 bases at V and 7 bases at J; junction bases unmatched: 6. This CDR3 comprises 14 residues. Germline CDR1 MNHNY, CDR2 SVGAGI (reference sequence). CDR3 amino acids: CASSLGQGGEKLFF. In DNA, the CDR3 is TGTGCCAGCAGTCTCGGACAGGGTGGTGAAAAACTGTTTTTT.

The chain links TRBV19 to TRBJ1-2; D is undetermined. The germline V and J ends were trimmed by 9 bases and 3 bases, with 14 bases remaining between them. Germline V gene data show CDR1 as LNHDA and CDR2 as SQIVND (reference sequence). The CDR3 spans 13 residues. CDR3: CARVKLEDYGYTF. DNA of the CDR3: TGTGCCAGGGTTAAATTGGAGGACTATGGCTACACCTTC. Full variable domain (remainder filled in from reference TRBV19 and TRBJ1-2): DGGITQSPKYLFRKEGQNVTLSCEQNLNHDAMYWYRQDPGQGLRLIYYSQIVNDFQKGDIAEGYSVSREKKESFPLTVTSAQKNPTAFYLCARVKLEDYGYTFGSGTRLTVV.

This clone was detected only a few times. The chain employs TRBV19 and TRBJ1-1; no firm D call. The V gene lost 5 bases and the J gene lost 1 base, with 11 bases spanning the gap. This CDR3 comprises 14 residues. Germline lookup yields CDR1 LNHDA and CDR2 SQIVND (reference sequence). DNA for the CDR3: TGTGCCAGTAGTCGGGAGGGATGGAACACTGAAGCTTTCTTT. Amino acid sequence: CASSREGWNTEAFF.

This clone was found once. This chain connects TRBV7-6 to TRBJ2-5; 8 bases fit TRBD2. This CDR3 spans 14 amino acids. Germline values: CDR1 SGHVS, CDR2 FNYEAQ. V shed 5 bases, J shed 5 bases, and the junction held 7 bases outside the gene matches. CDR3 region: CASSPKREWETQYF. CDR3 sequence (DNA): TGTGCCAGCAGCCCTAAGCGGGAGTGGGAGACCCAGTACTTC.